This TCR beta chain was observed in a study of CD8 T cells in Susac syndrome. General study results and limits: In its TCR sequencing and HLA analysis, the study acknowledged that the number of individuals was relatively small.

Sequencing of TCR beta was performed on blood CD8+ and CD4+ T cells. TEMRA cells underwent FACS enrichment and CD8+ and CD4+ T cells underwent negative isolation. Random hexamers were used to reverse transcribe roughly 0.45 to 1 ug of RNA. The authors amplified TCR beta CDR3 across 54 Vbeta and 13 Jbeta using immunoSEQ multiplex PCR. TCRdb reprocessed the immunoSEQ multiplex PCR reads with MiXCR, giving one entry per CDR3 protein. The sample consists of about 200,000 distinct CDR3 sequences, 85% to 95% of them appearing once. This clonotype showed up just once. Its specificity is not known. Per germline, CDR1 SGHTA and CDR2 FQGNSA. The CDR3 length is 13 residues. V lost 3 bases and J lost 6; bases outside the gene matches: 1.

The rearrangement joins TRBV7-2 to TRBJ2-3; TRBD1 agrees at 9 bases. The specimen sequenced was CD4+ T cells from PBMCs. This receptor was taken from a human donor in good health. The CDR3 spells CASSFGTGDTQYF. In DNA, the CDR3 is TGTGCCAGCAGCTTCGGGACAGGGGATACGCAGTATTTT.